The next 14 T cell receptor beta chains were all read from a single sample in a study of cytomegalovirus exposure and HLA in healthy donors. Primers: 60 Vbeta forward and 13 Jbeta reverse. Data came from immunoSEQ multiplex PCR; TCRdb stores just in-frame clones and leaves some out. The table includes 150,000 to 200,000 clones, around four fifths detected once. Material for sequencing was PBMCs. All receptors derive from a girl aged 5-17 years in good health and CMV-seropositive.

The V call is TRBV9, the J call TRBJ2-1; maybe TRBD2 (5 bases). Trimming pared 0 bases from V and 8 bases from J, leaving 15 bases between. The CDR3 length is 15 residues. Germline CDR1 and CDR2: SGDLS and YYNGEE. This CDR3 reads CASSVESGPGDEQFF. The CDR3 coding sequence is TGTGCCAGCAGCGTAGAGTCAGGACCCGGGGATGAGCAGTTCTTC.

The gene calls are TRBV6-1 and TRBJ2-1, with D perhaps TRBD2 (6 bases). Germline V gives CDR1 MNHNS, CDR2 SASEGT. The CDR3 length is 15 residues. V dropped 3 bases and J dropped 3 bases, with 12 bases sitting between them. In DNA, the CDR3 is TGTGCCAGCAGTGAGGGGGACTGGGACTACAATGAGCAGTTCTTC. It translates to CASSEGDWDYNEQFF.

The chain couples TRBV4-1 to TRBJ2-3; D uncertain. V was clipped by 5 bases and J by 4 bases, with 7 bases between them. The CDR3 extends over 12 amino acids. CDR1 and CDR2 (germline): MGHRA, YSYEKL. CDR3 loop: CASSGGADTQYF. In nucleotides, the CDR3 is TGCGCCAGCAGCGGCGGCGCAGATACGCAGTATTTT.

V usage is TRBV5-1 and J usage is TRBJ1-4, with D possibly TRBD1 on 6 matching bases. Trimming left V 4 bases short and J 3 bases short, with 10 bases between. There are 14 residues in the CDR3. The V gene's germline CDR1 is SGHRS and CDR2 YFSETQ. CDR3 loop: CASSLDSSNEKLFF. CDR3 in DNA: TGCGCCAGCAGCCTGGACAGTTCTAATGAAAAACTGTTTTTT.

The chain uses TRBV19 and TRBJ1-1, with D perhaps matching TRBD1 (6 bases). The CDR3 is 15 amino acids. The germline gives CDR1 LNHDA, CDR2 SQIVND (reference sequence). V lost 5 bases and J 0 bases, leaving 13 bases between the germline ends. CDR3 protein: CASSSGHSMNTEAFF. In nucleotides, the CDR3 is TGTGCCAGTAGTTCGGGACACTCGATGAACACTGAAGCTTTCTTT.

The CDR3 nucleotides are TGCGCCAGCAGCCAAGTAGCAACAGGGGGCGGCGAGCAGTACTTC. Translated, it gives CASSQVATGGGEQYF. This chain links TRBV4-1 with TRBJ2-7; 9 positions match TRBD1. In germline, CDR1 is MGHRA, CDR2 YSYEKL. This CDR3 region has 15 residues. Unmatched junction bases numbered 7, after V lost 1 base and J lost 6 bases.

The rearrangement links TRBV7-9 to TRBJ1-6; weak D call: TRBD1 (6 bases). Germline CDR1 is SEHNR and CDR2 is FQNEAQ (reference sequence). The V gene lost 4 bases and the J gene lost 10 bases, with 14 bases spanning the gap. This CDR3 has 14 amino acids. CDR3 in amino acids: CASSSLQGSSPLHF. The CDR3, as DNA: TGTGCCAGCAGCTCTTTACAGGGTTCCTCACCCCTCCACTTT.

The rearrangement links TRBV4-1 to TRBJ1-4; the match to TRBD1 covers 10 bases. This CDR3 contains 16 residues. Germline V gene sequence: CDR1 MGHRA, CDR2 YSYEKL. The trim removed 5 bases at V and 0 bases at J, leaving 3 bases unmatched. This chain's CDR3 is CASSYGQGATNEKLFF. The CDR3 DNA reads TGCGCCAGCAGCTACGGACAGGGGGCAACTAATGAAAAACTGTTTTTT.

V is TRBV5-1 and J is TRBJ2-1; D perhaps matches TRBD1 (5 bases). The V end lost 4 bases, the J end lost 0 bases, and 8 bases lay between the germline ends. This CDR3 contains 14 residues. Germline CDR1 reads SGHRS; CDR2 reads YFSETQ. CDR3 nucleotide sequence: TGCGCCAGCAGCGCGCAGGGCTCCTACAATGAGCAGTTCTTC. It encodes CASSAQGSYNEQFF.

The chain recombines TRBV19 with TRBJ1-1; D gene unclear. This CDR3 spans 15 amino acids. V was clipped by 4 bases and J by 1 base, with 13 bases between them. CDR1 and CDR2 from the germline V gene are LNHDA and SQIVND (reference sequence). The CDR3 nucleotides are TGTGCCAGTAGTAAAAACCTCCCGGGGAACACTGAAGCTTTCTTT. It yields the protein CASSKNLPGNTEAFF.

This clone was observed a handful of times. This rearrangement joins TRBV15 to TRBJ2-3, with D maybe TRBD2 (5 bases). Trimming took off 3 bases at V and 2 bases at J, with 6 bases between the two ends. The CDR3 runs 13 residues. Germline assignment: CDR1 LNHNV and CDR2 YYDKDF (reference sequence). This chain's CDR3 is CATSSDYTDTQYF. The CDR3 nucleotides are TGTGCCACCAGCAGTGACTACACAGATACGCAGTATTTT.

This clone was seen just once. The V gene is TRBV5-4, the J gene TRBJ2-5, with 11 bases that match TRBD2. This CDR3 comprises 16 residues. V trimming: 0 bases; J trimming: 4 bases; junction bases outside the gene matches: 5. Germline CDR1 SGHNT, CDR2 YYREEE (reference sequence). CDR3 bases: TGTGCCAGCAGCTTGGAGGCTAGCGGGGGGATAGAGACCCAGTACTTC. It is translated as CASSLEASGGIETQYF.

The V and J genes are TRBV29-1 and TRBJ2-7; 7 positions agree with TRBD1. V was pared by 6 bases and J by 2 bases, with 10 bases of the junction left unmatched. There are 14 residues in the CDR3. Germline V gives CDR1 SQVTM, CDR2 ANQGSEA. CDR3 nucleotides: TGCAGCGTCAAAAAAAGGGGGCTCGCCTACGAGCAGTACTTC. It is translated as CSVKKRGLAYEQYF.

This chain links TRBV10-1 with TRBJ1-1; tentative D call: TRBD1 (5 bases). Germline-derived CDR1 and CDR2 are WNHNN and SYGVQD (reference sequence). The CDR3 consists of 13 residues. The V end was cut by 4 bases, the J end by 1 base, with 7 bases between. The CDR3 region is CASSGQQNTEAFF. The DNA of the CDR3 is TGCGCCAGCAGTGGACAGCAGAACACTGAAGCTTTCTTT.